In this sample, the clone carrying this TCR beta chain turned up a few times. There are 18 residues in the CDR3. The germline V gene encodes CDR1 SNHLY and CDR2 FYNNEI. The J segment lost 0 bases and the V segment lost 6 bases, leaving 9 bases of the junction unmatched. This sample stems from a study of control samples from healthy donors and cancer patients. Repertoires were generated with immunoSEQ multiplex PCR, while TCRdb's copy carries only in-frame clones and drops some. The sample records about 110,000 clones, roughly 91% being singletons. This TCR derives from a woman between 45 and 60 years old in good health. This chain connects TRBV2 to TRBJ2-3, with TRBD2 matching 13 bases. Specimen: blood. CDR3 in DNA: TGTGCCAGCAGGACCGGACTAGCGGGGGAGGTTAGCACAGATACGCAGTATTTT. This codes for CASRTGLAGEVSTDTQYF.